The clone carrying this T cell receptor beta chain was seen only a few times. The antigen is unknown. The data belong to a study of CD8 T cells in ankylosing spondylitis. Overall study findings and caveats: Reportedly, matched ankylosing spondylitis synovial fluid was significantly enriched for disease-linked clones. The authors found the disease-linked clones to be CD8+ and relatively rare in peripheral blood. Within ankylosing spondylitis blood, a TCR beta motif made up of roughly eight highly homologous variants appeared to be characteristic. A subset of motif variants has previously been described in the synovial fluid and blood of reactive arthritis.

V was cut by 5 bases and J by 3 bases, with 14 bases left in between. This CDR3 is built from 14 residues. Each CDR3 protein gets one entry after TCRdb re-called the 5' RACE reads with MiXCR. Counted here are around 770,000 distinct CDR3 sequences, around 20% occurring once; the ten biggest clones make up about a fifth. The V gene is TRBV12-3 or TRBV12-4, the J gene TRBJ2-7; D could derive from TRBD1 or TRBD2 (5 bases each). The TCR originated in a male donor with ankylosing spondylitis. What was sequenced was blood, either unsorted or a sorted T cell fraction (not recorded which). The CDR3 region has the DNA TGTGCCAGCAGTCCTCGAGGGGCGGGCTACGAGCAGTACTTC. Residues: CASSPRGAGYEQYF.